A selection of T cell receptor beta chains follows, all from one sample in a study of T cells in localized non-small cell lung cancer. Produced via immunoSEQ multiplex PCR; TCRdb's table is partial and in-frame only. The table lists about 53,000 clones, over 80% of them singletons. Here the sequenced sample was peripheral blood mononuclear cells, taken before any cancer treatment. The receptors shown here come from a man aged 35-75 years with stage III lung adenocarcinoma. Both conserved end residues are part of each CDR3. The D gene is left open where the match is weak. Clone size, where shown, is once, few, many, or a class for clones that have expanded.

size | D | J | V | CDR3 | DNA
NA | NA | TRBJ2-5 | TRBV4-2 | CASSPSGGETQYF | TGTGCCAGCAGCCCATCTGGGGGCGAGACCCAGTACTTC
NA | NA | TRBJ2-7 | TRBV7-2 | CASSLDYRRDEQYF | TGTGCCAGCAGCTTAGACTACCGACGGGACGAGCAGTACTTC
NA | NA | TRBJ2-1 | TRBV21-1 | CASSTASGSHNGQFF | TGTGCCAGCAGCACCGCTAGCGGGAGCCACAATGGGCAGTTCTTC
few | TRBD1 | TRBJ2-7 | TRBV7-9 | CASSFLRPGTGGETYEQYF | TGTGCCAGCAGCTTCCTACGTCCCGGGACAGGGGGCGAAACCTACGAGCAGTACTTC
NA | NA | TRBJ2-2 | TRBV7-7 | CASSLEEYTGELFF | TGTGCCAGCAGCTTAGAGGAGTACACCGGGGAGCTGTTTTTT
NA | TRBD2 | TRBJ2-3 | TRBV25-1 | CASSDPAGGFTDTQYF | TGTGCCAGCAGTGACCCAGCGGGGGGATTCACAGATACGCAGTATTTT
once | NA | TRBJ2-3 | TRBV14 | CASSQVRRGTDTQYF | TGTGCCAGCAGCCAAGTACGAAGGGGCACAGATACGCAGTATTTT
NA | TRBD1 | TRBJ1-3 | TRBV9 | CASSPSLRGQGGNTIYF | TGTGCCAGCAGCCCAAGCCTCAGGGGGCAAGGAGGAAACACCATATATTTT
NA | NA | TRBJ1-2 | TRBV6-5 | CASSYSGIYGYTF | TGTGCCAGCAGTTACTCAGGGATCTATGGCTACACCTTC
NA | NA | TRBJ1-1 | TRBV27 | CASSFGGSGFEAFF | TGTGCCAGCAGTTTTGGGGGGTCGGGGTTTGAAGCTTTCTTT
once | NA | TRBJ2-3 | TRBV5-4 | CASSLAGVADTQYF | TGTGCCAGCAGCTTGGCCGGGGTGGCAGATACGCAGTATTTT
NA | NA | TRBJ2-2 | TRBV5-1 | CASSNSGETGELFF | TGCGCCAGCTCTAACAGTGGGGAGACCGGGGAGCTGTTTTTT
NA | NA | TRBJ1-3 | TRBV18 | CASSPQGGRAGNTIYF | TGTGCCAGCTCACCACAGGGCGGCAGGGCTGGAAACACCATATATTTT
NA | NA | TRBJ2-3 | TRBV6-5 | CASSYRGEDTQYF | TGTGCCAGCAGTTACAGGGGAGAAGATACGCAGTATTTT
NA | NA | TRBJ1-2 | TRBV7-6 | CASSLGPGLPYGYTF | TGTGCCAGCAGCTTAGGCCCGGGCCTTCCCTATGGCTACACCTTC
NA | NA | TRBJ1-2 | TRBV18 | CASSPESADFYGYTF | TGTGCCAGCTCACCAGAATCGGCAGACTTTTATGGCTACACCTTC
few | NA | TRBJ1-1 | TRBV6-5 | CASRGGTLGTEAFF | TGTGCCAGCAGGGGGGGGACACTTGGCACTGAAGCTTTCTTT
NA | NA | TRBJ2-3 | TRBV7-3 | CASSLGPVGTDTQYF | TGTGCCAGCAGCTTAGGTCCCGTCGGCACAGATACGCAGTATTTT